This T cell receptor (beta chain) was profiled in a study of blood T cell repertoires in COVID-19. Overall study context: Spain, Italy and the United States supplied samples that represented acute and convalescent COVID-19. In each case, the material was cDNA or gDNA derived from T cells, B-cell-depleted T cells, or PBMCs.

Original handling: Estimates of nucleated cell counts were drawn from the amplification of reference gene primers. Some clones are missing from TCRdb's copy, which holds only in-frame ones; the method was immunoSEQ multiplex PCR. That table furnishes V, J and clone size, whereas the DNA furnished D and trimming. In the table there are about 30,000 clones, approximately 90% of which are singletons. The junction had 9 bases not matched to a gene; V was cut back by 7 bases and J by 6 bases. CDR1 is SNHLY, CDR2 FYNNEI, per germline. This CDR3 contains 13 residues. Sequencing was carried out using peripheral blood. The genes are TRBV2 and TRBJ2-7, with 7 bases that match TRBD2. The receptor was derived from a human donor with active COVID-19. The donor label of this sample is uncertain. CDR3 in DNA: TGTGCCAGCATCAGGGAGGGCCCCCTCGAGCAGTACTTC. This gives the protein CASIREGPLEQYF.